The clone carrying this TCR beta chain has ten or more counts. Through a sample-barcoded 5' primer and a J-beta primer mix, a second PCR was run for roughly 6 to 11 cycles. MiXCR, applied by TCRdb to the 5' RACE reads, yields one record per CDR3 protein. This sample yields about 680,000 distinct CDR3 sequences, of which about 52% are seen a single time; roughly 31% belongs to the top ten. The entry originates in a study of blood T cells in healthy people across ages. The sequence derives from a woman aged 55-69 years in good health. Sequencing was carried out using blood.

CDR3 coding DNA: TGCAGCGTTGAAGCTAGCGGGAGGGCCGGGGAGCTGTTTTTT. It yields the protein CSVEASGRAGELFF. The V and J genes are TRBV29-1 and TRBJ2-2; 12 nucleotides agree with TRBD2. Germline CDR1 reads SQVTM; CDR2 reads ANQGSEA. This CDR3 has 14 amino acids. Trimming took 1 base from V and 6 from J; bases not matched to a gene: 0.